This T cell receptor beta chain was captured by sequencing in a study of patients and donors after allogeneic stem cell transplantation. TCRdb recomputed calls from the RT-PCR reads with MiXCR, one row per CDR3 protein. This table has 20,000 to 30,000 distinct CDR3 sequences, around 40% appearing once. The CDR3 runs 14 residues. Trimming took 1 base from V and 6 from J, leaving 12 bases between them. CDR1 LNHNV and CDR2 YYDKDF come from the germline V gene (reference sequence). The receptor was isolated from a human donor who was either an allogeneic HSCT recipient or a stem cell or donor lymphocyte infusion donor (not recorded which). It is not recorded whose cells these are; they may come from a transplant donor. The gene calls are TRBV15 and TRBJ1-2; D might be TRBD1 (5 bases). Source material: blood, either unsorted or a sorted T cell fraction (not recorded which). For the CDR3, the DNA is TGTGCCACCAGCAGAGTGGGGGGATGGGATGGCTACACCTTC. Its translation is CATSRVGGWDGYTF.